Below, 3 T cell receptor beta chains from the same sample are listed, as sequenced in a study of OX40 agonist ivuxolimab in advanced cancers. The data were produced by immunoSEQ multiplex PCR, yet TCRdb's version contains in-frame clones alone and is incomplete. The sample shows tens of thousands of clones, about 81% of them seen only once. The source was CD4+ or CD8+ T cells sorted from blood, collected in a trial of the OX40 agonist ivuxolimab. The receptors shown here come from an adult with an advanced solid tumor such as melanoma, head and neck, liver or kidney cancer.

CDR3 sequence reads: CASGSRTSYNEQFF. CDR3 sequence (DNA): TGTGCTAGTGGTTCCCGCACATCCTACAATGAGCAGTTCTTC. The rearrangement uses TRBV12-5 and TRBJ2-1; no clear D gene. Trimming pared 4 bases from V and 1 base from J, leaving 8 bases between. Per germline, CDR1 LGHNT and CDR2 FRNRAP. The CDR3 has 14 residues.

This rearrangement joins TRBV4-1 to TRBJ2-1; D is unresolved. In germline, CDR1 is MGHRA, CDR2 YSYEKL. Trimming took off 3 bases at V and 0 bases at J, with 3 bases between the two ends. The CDR3 loop spans 13 amino acids. CDR3 sequence reads: CASSQTSYNEQFF. CDR3 in DNA: TGCGCCAGCAGCCAGACCTCCTACAATGAGCAGTTCTTC.

CDR3 bases: TGTGCCAGCAGTGCGAGACAGGGTGATCAGCCCCAGCATTTT. Encoded protein: CASSARQGDQPQHF. The rearrangement joins TRBV6-1 to TRBJ1-5; 7 bases are shared with TRBD1. CDR1 and CDR2 from the germline V gene are MNHNS and SASEGT. Germline trimming cut 4 bases from V and 5 bases from J; bases unmatched to any gene: 5. The CDR3 is 14 amino acids.